This entry concerns a single T cell receptor (beta chain). The antigen this receptor binds is unknown. The input lacks base qualities; no much larger clone sits a single base away. This sample stems from a study of control samples from healthy donors and cancer patients (dated by TCRdb to about 2020). Libraries were constructed by the immunoSEQ multiplex PCR assay. Drawn from immuneACCESS, this table holds only the in-frame rearrangements with V and J called that TCRdb kept. Clones are partly lost; checked studies trace under half to an unresolved V gene and leave the rest unexplained. The sample includes about 270,000 clones, with roughly 82% observed a single time. The ten largest clones take up 13% of the sample. Spanning cysteine to phenylalanine, the CDR3 consists of 11 amino acids. The read is trimmed to its CDR3 DNA, 33 bases read in frame from base 1. As encoded in the germline V gene, CDR1 is SNHLY while CDR2 is FYNNEI. The junction carries 13 bases between V and J, which are trimmed by 6 bases and 13 bases respectively.

The material sequenced was PBMCs. This receptor was obtained from a woman in her sixties with lung cancer. Here the chain combines TRBV2 and TRBJ2-1; TRBD2 is a weak D gene call, 7 bases matching. The CDR3 is CASREGGLQFF. The DNA is as follows: TGTGCCAGCAGAGAGGGGGGACTACAGTTCTTC.